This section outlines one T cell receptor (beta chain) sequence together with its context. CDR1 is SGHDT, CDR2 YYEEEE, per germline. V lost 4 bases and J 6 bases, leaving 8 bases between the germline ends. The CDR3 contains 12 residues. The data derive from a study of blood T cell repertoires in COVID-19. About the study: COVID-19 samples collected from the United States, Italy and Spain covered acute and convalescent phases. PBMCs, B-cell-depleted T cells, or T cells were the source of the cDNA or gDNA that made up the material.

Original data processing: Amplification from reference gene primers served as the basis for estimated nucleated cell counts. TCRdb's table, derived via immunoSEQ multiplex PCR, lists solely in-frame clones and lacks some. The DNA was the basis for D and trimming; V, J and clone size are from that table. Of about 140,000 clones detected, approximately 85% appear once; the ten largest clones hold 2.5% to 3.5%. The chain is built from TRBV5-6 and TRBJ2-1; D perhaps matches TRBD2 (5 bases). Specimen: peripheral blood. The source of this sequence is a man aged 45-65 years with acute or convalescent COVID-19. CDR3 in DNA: TGTGCCAGCAGCCCGGGGATCAATGAGCAGTTCTTC. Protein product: CASSPGINEQFF.